The clone carrying this T cell receptor (beta chain) appeared a few times. Its antigen is currently unknown. This specimen belongs to a study of cytomegalovirus exposure and HLA in healthy donors. V shed 5 bases and J shed 4 bases, with 9 bases lying between them. There are 13 residues in the CDR3. Germline-derived CDR1 and CDR2 are SSHAT and FNYEAQ (reference sequence). Study-level results: HLA alleles showed associations with some 15,000 TCR beta sequences in a later analysis, at a 0.05 false discovery rate. Researchers reported in a later analysis that a missense DCLRE1C variant was tied to TCR beta V- and J-gene trimming. TCR beta chains associated with HLA were, in a later analysis, more clonally expanded than equally common others.

Use of 60 Vbeta and 13 Jbeta primers characterized the PCR. Methods used by the authors: Tens of millions of unique TCR beta chains, roughly 11 million of them shared, were counted by a later analysis. Using immunoSEQ multiplex PCR, the repertoire was profiled, and TCRdb retains in-frame clones only, with some absent. That table gives V, J and clone size, and the DNA gave D and trimming. In the table there are around 140,000 clones, approximately 80% of which are singletons. The chain joins TRBV7-7 to TRBJ1-3; unclear D gene. Specimen: PBMCs. The sequence came from a woman younger than 35 in good health and CMV-seronegative. CDR3 protein: CASSREPGNTIYF. CDR3 in DNA: TGTGCCAGCAGCCGAGAGCCCGGAAACACCATATATTTT.